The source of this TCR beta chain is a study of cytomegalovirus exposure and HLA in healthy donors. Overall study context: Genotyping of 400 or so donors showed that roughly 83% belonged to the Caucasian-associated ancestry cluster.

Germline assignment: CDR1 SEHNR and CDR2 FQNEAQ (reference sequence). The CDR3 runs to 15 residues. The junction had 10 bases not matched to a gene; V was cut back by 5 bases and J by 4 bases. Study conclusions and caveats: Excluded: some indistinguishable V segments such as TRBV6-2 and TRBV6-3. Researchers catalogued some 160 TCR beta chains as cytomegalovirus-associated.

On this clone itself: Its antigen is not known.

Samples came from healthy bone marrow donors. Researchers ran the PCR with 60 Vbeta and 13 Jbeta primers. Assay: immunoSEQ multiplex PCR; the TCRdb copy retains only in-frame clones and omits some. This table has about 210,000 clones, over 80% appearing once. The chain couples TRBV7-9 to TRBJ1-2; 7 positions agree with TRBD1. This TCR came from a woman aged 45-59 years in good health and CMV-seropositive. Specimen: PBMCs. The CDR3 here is CASSRDSIGSYGYTF. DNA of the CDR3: TGTGCCAGCAGCCGGGACAGCATTGGGTCCTATGGCTACACCTTC.